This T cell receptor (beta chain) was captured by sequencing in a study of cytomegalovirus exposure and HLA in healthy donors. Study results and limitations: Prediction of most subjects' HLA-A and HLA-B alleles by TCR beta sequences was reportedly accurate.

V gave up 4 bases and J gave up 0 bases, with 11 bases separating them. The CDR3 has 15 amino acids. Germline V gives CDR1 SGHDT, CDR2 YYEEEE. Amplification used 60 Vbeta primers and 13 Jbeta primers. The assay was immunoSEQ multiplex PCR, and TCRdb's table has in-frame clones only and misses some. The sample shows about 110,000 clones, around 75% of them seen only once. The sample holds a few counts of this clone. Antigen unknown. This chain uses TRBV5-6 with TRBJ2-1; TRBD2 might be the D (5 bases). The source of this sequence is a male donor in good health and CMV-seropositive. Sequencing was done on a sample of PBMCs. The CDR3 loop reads CASSARAYSYNEQFF. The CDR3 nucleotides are TGTGCCAGCAGCGCGAGGGCGTACTCCTACAATGAGCAGTTCTTC.